A selection of T cell receptor beta chains follows, all from one sample in a study of CD8+CD57+ T cells in acquired aplastic anemia. Via MiXCR, TCRdb re-called the reads, giving one row per CDR3 protein. The sample yields 120,000 or so distinct CDR3 sequences, roughly 40% seen once. Material for sequencing was sorted CD4+, CD8+, or CD8+CD57+ T cells (not recorded which) from PBMCs. Receptors were obtained from a human donor with aplastic anemia. Each CDR3 is given with its conserved first and last residue. A D gene is named only where the DNA matches it firmly. A row's size may be missing; if present it is once, few, many or a size class.

j_gene	d_gene	v_gene	abundance	len	CDR3nt	CDR3aa
TRBJ1-1	.	TRBV11-2	many	16	TGTGCCAGCAGCTCAGGCTCCGGGGGGCTGTCGACTGAAGCTTTCTTT	CASSSGSGGLSTEAFF
TRBJ1-2	.	TRBV7-2	.	12	TGTGCCAGCACTCGTTCCATACGAGGCTACACCTTC	CASTRSIRGYTF
TRBJ1-1	TRBD1	TRBV13	.	14	TGTGCCAGCAGCTCGGGACAGGGAACCACTGAAGCTTTCTTT	CASSSGQGTTEAFF
TRBJ2-5	.	TRBV15	.	14	TGTGCCACCAGCAATGGAGCGGCCCAAGAGACCCAGTACTTC	CATSNGAAQETQYF
TRBJ1-1	.	TRBV12-3/TRBV12-4	many	11	TGTGCCAGCAGCAATGGGGTTTCAGCTTTCTTT	CASSNGVSAFF
TRBJ1-1	.	TRBV6-1	few	13	TGTGCCAGCAGAAACGGGGGGGTGCCTGAAGCTTTCTTT	CASRNGGVPEAFF
TRBJ2-2	.	TRBV6-1	.	14	TGTGCCAGCCGTACCCCACTTAACACCGGGGAGCTGTTTTTT	CASRTPLNTGELFF
TRBJ1-6	.	TRBV7-2	.	15	TGTGCCAGCAGCCCCCAGCAGGGTCCATACTCACCCCTCCACTTT	CASSPQQGPYSPLHF
TRBJ2-3	.	TRBV2	many	14	TGTGCCAGCAGTGACAGCAGCCCCGGGGATACGCAGTATTTT	CASSDSSPGDTQYF
TRBJ2-3	TRBD2	TRBV10-3	many	17	TGTGCCACCATAGGATTCGCTAGCGGGACCCTCACGGATACGCAGTATTTT	CATIGFASGTLTDTQYF